These 10 T cell receptor beta chains originate from one sample sequenced in a study of cytomegalovirus exposure and HLA in healthy donors. This PCR relied on a set of 60 Vbeta primers and 13 Jbeta primers. Some clones are missing from TCRdb's copy, which holds only in-frame ones; the method was immunoSEQ multiplex PCR. The sample records roughly 93,000 clones, around 67% being singletons. The sequenced material came from PBMCs. Every receptor here comes from a male donor in good health and CMV-seronegative.

In its sample, this clone was seen a few times. The V gene is TRBV14, the J gene TRBJ2-5; D remains ambiguous. Trimming stripped 3 bases from V and 5 bases from J, with 4 bases between. Germline V gene lookup returns CDR1 SGHDN and CDR2 FVKESK. CDR3 length: 11 residues. The CDR3 loop reads CASSHRETQYF. The CDR3 region has the DNA TGTGCCAGCAGCCATCGTGAGACCCAGTACTTC.

This rearrangement joins TRBV28 to TRBJ1-5; no definite D call. The CDR3 covers 13 residues. Germline CDR1 and CDR2: MDHEN and SYDVKM. Trimming took 3 bases from V and 3 from J, leaving 6 bases between them. The chain's CDR3 is CASSLADNQPQHF. CDR3 nucleotide sequence: TGTGCCAGCAGTTTGGCAGACAATCAGCCCCAGCATTTT. Filled out from reference TRBV28 and TRBJ1-5, the complete variable domain reads DVKVTQSSRYLVKRTGEKVFLECVQDMDHENMFWYRQDPGLGLRLIYFSYDVKMKEKGDIPEGYSVSREKKERFSLILESASTNQTSMYLCASSLADNQPQHFGDGTRLSIL.

This chain links TRBV9 with TRBJ1-3, with a tentative D call TRBD1 (5 bases). With 0 bases removed from V and 1 base from J, the gap between germline ends came to 14 bases. Germline-derived CDR1 and CDR2 are SGDLS and YYNGEE. The CDR3 spans 17 residues. Here the CDR3 DNA reads TGTGCCAGCAGCGTAGCGGGGACTCAGGGTTCTGGAAACACCATATATTTT. Protein product: CASSVAGTQGSGNTIYF.

This chain uses TRBV5-1 with TRBJ2-7; D ambiguous. This CDR3 has 11 residues. The V end lost 2 bases, the J end lost 5 bases, and 5 bases lay between the germline ends. The germline CDR1 and CDR2 sequences are SGHRS and YFSETQ. CDR3 protein: CASSFGNEQYF. For the CDR3, the DNA is TGCGCCAGCAGCTTCGGTAACGAGCAGTACTTC.

The chain uses TRBV9 and TRBJ1-1, with a tentative D call TRBD1 (6 bases). The germline V gene encodes CDR1 SGDLS and CDR2 YYNGEE. The CDR3 contains 15 residues. The V end was cut by 4 bases, the J end by 1 base, with 14 bases between. In nucleotides, the CDR3 is TGTGCCAGCAGCCCCCACGGACAGCAGAACACTGAAGCTTTCTTT. Translating it yields CASSPHGQQNTEAFF.

The chain recombines TRBV27 with TRBJ1-2, with TRBD1 identical over 8 bases. Germline trimming cut 5 bases from V and 2 bases from J; bases unmatched to any gene: 7. This CDR3 has 15 residues. Per the germline V gene, CDR1 is MNHEY and CDR2 is SMNVEV (reference sequence). The CDR3 reads CASSPERQGNYGYTF. Here the CDR3 DNA reads TGTGCCAGCAGTCCCGAGAGACAGGGGAACTATGGCTACACCTTC.

V usage is TRBV6-5 and J usage is TRBJ1-2, with D possibly being TRBD1 (5 bases). CDR3 size: 13 residues. Trimming stripped 6 bases from V and 8 bases from J, with 16 bases between. The germline V gene encodes CDR1 MNHEY and CDR2 SVGAGI. CDR3 bases: TGTGCCAGCAGACTACCAGGGTCCCGGGGCTACACCTTC. As protein: CASRLPGSRGYTF.

The chain links TRBV10-3 to TRBJ1-1, with a possible D match to TRBD1 (6 bases). The germline CDR1 and CDR2 sequences are ENHRY and SYGVKD. The length of the CDR3 is 14 residues. V was cut by 3 bases and J by 4 bases, with 12 bases left in between. In DNA, the CDR3 is TGTGCCATCAGTGATGGGGGGGCCTTCACTGAAGCTTTCTTT. This sequence encodes CAISDGGAFTEAFF.

The V call is TRBV5-4, the J call TRBJ2-7; D unclear. The CDR3 covers 15 residues. Germline-derived CDR1 and CDR2 are SGHNT and YYREEE (reference sequence). V was pared by 4 bases and J by 2 bases, with 16 bases between. CDR3 nucleotides: TGTGCCAGCAGCCGTCAGATGGTTGGTACCTACGAGCAGTACTTC. Translating it yields CASSRQMVGTYEQYF.

The chain couples TRBV6-1 to TRBJ1-5; a weak D match, TRBD1 (6 bases). The CDR3 contains 14 residues. Looked up from germline, CDR1 is MNHNS and CDR2 is SASEGT. V was pared by 5 bases and J by 7 bases, with 15 bases between. In DNA form, the CDR3 reads TGTGCCAGCAGTTATACTACAGGGAGACAGCCCCAGCATTTT. The encoded protein is CASSYTTGRQPQHF.